This T cell receptor (beta chain) stems from a study of blood T cells in healthy people across ages. Next came a second PCR, run for about 7 to 11 cycles, which used a sample-barcoded 5' primer along with a J-beta primer mix. TCRdb re-derived calls from the 5' RACE reads in MiXCR, one entry per CDR3 protein. The table has fewer than 1,000,000 distinct CDR3 sequences, 40% to 50% seen once. Germline CDR1 reads DFQATT; CDR2 reads SNEGSKA (reference sequence). V gave up 2 bases and J gave up 2 bases; unmatched junction bases: 2. The CDR3 loop spans 15 amino acids. Study results and limitations: Investigators treated diversity estimates from one million T cells as underestimates.

Only a few counts were recorded for this clonotype. No antigen is known for it. The chain carries TRBV20-1 and TRBJ1-6, with 8 nucleotides matching TRBD1. This TCR derives from a man aged 60-69 years in good health. Sequencing was performed on blood. In DNA form, the CDR3 reads TGCAGTGCTAGACAGGGGGCCCCCTATAATTCACCCCTCCACTTT. Protein sequence: CSARQGAPYNSPLHF.